The rows below give T cell receptor beta chains drawn from one sample of a study of identical twins. TCRdb reprocessed the 5' RACE reads via MiXCR and lists one record per CDR3 protein. In the table there are 1.5 million to 2 million distinct CDR3 sequences, around 33% of which are singletons. Sequenced input: cord blood. These receptors were collected from a newborn girl in good health. The CDR3 runs from the conserved cysteine through the conserved F or W. The order of the fields is V gene, J gene, clone size, D gene, CDR3 DNA, CDR3 protein. D genes are given only for firm matches. Clone size is not always given. Where it is, it says once, few, many or a class for expanded clones.

TRBV11-2,TRBJ2-2,few,TRBD2,TGTGCCAGCAGCTTGCGACTAGCGGGCGCGAACACCGGGGAGCTGTTTTTT,CASSLRLAGANTGELFF
TRBV7-8,TRBJ2-7,few,TRBD2,TGTGCCAGCAGCCGCAGACTAGCTGGGTACGAGCAGTACTTC,CASSRRLAGYEQYF
TRBV24-1,TRBJ2-7,NA,NA,TGTGCCACCAGTGGTGGAGACAGCTCCTACAATGAGCAGTACTTC,CATSGGDSSYNEQYF
TRBV7-2,TRBJ2-1,NA,TRBD2,TGTGCCAGCAGCTTATGGAGCGGGGGTTACAATGAGCAGTTCTTC,CASSLWSGGYNEQFF
TRBV24-1,TRBJ2-3,many,NA,TGTGCCACCAGTGATCCCGGACGGATTGTAGATACGCAGTATTTT,CATSDPGRIVDTQYF
TRBV4-1,TRBJ2-1,NA,TRBD2,TGCGCCAGCAGCCCAGGAGGTGCGGGGGGTTACTACAATGAGCAGTTCTTC,CASSPGGAGGYYNEQFF
TRBV20-1,TRBJ2-6,NA,TRBD1,TGCAGTGCTCCCCGCCAGGGACAGGGATACGTCCTGACTTTC,CSAPRQGQGYVLTF
TRBV20-1,TRBJ2-2,NA,TRBD2,TGCAGTGCTGGAGGGGAACTAGCGGGGGTCGCCGGGGAGCTGTTTTTT,CSAGGELAGVAGELFF
TRBV7-6,TRBJ1-2,NA,NA,TGTGCCAGCAGCCCCGCCGTGGACAATTATGGCTACACCTTC,CASSPAVDNYGYTF
TRBV6-1,TRBJ1-1,NA,NA,TGTGCCAGCAGTGAAGGGGGGAGTAGGACTGAAGCTTTCTTT,CASSEGGSRTEAFF
TRBV12-3/TRBV12-4,TRBJ2-7,NA,NA,TGTGCCAGCAGTTTAGACCCCTATGGGTCGGGGGACGAGCAGTACTTC,CASSLDPYGSGDEQYF
TRBV2,TRBJ2-1,NA,NA,TGTGCCAGCAGCGATAGACTTCACAATGAGCAGTTCTTC,CASSDRLHNEQFF
TRBV7-9,TRBJ1-1,NA,NA,TGTGCCAGCAGCTATACGGGCGGCATGAACACTGAAGCTTTCTTT,CASSYTGGMNTEAFF
TRBV4-1,TRBJ1-2,few,NA,TGCGCCAGCAGCCCCTCGGGATCCGCTACTGGCTACACCTTC,CASSPSGSATGYTF
TRBV27,TRBJ1-2,NA,NA,TGTGCCAGCAGTTTTTCAGGGGTGAGGTCGGGAGCTAACTATGGCTACACCTTC,CASSFSGVRSGANYGYTF
TRBV2,TRBJ1-2,NA,NA,TGTGCCAGCAGTGTGGGGAGAGATGGCTACACCTTC,CASSVGRDGYTF
TRBV27,TRBJ1-1,NA,TRBD1,TGTGCCGGCAGTTTATCGGGGCAGGGGGCGAAGATTGAAGCTTTCTTT,CAGSLSGQGAKIEAFF
TRBV24-1,TRBJ2-3,NA,TRBD2,TGTGCCACCGGTAAAGCGGGAGGGACAGATACGCAGTATTTT,CATGKAGGTDTQYF
TRBV28,TRBJ2-6,NA,NA,TGTGCCAGCAGTTGGGGGATCTCTGGGGCCAACGTCCTGACTTTC,CASSWGISGANVLTF
TRBV9,TRBJ2-3,few,NA,TGTGCCAGCAGCGTAAAGTGGGCGTGGACAGATACGCAGTATTTT,CASSVKWAWTDTQYF
TRBV5-1,TRBJ1-4,few,NA,TGCGCCAGCAGCTTGGTTGGGGATAATGAAAAACTGTTTTTT,CASSLVGDNEKLFF
TRBV20-1,TRBJ2-1,few,TRBD2,TGCAGTGCTAGCCCACTAGCGGGCTTCACCTCCTACAATGAGCAGTTCTTC,CSASPLAGFTSYNEQFF
TRBV20-1,TRBJ2-7,NA,NA,TGCAGTGCTAGACCCAGGGGCAGCGGAACCTACGAGCAGTACTTC,CSARPRGSGTYEQYF
TRBV24-1,TRBJ1-4,NA,NA,TGTGCCACCAGTGATGGTTGGCGGGGCAGGGCGCGGGAAAAACTGTTTTTT,CATSDGWRGRAREKLFF
TRBV20-1,TRBJ2-6,NA,NA,TGCAGTGCTAGATCGGACGGATCTGGGGCCAACGTCCTGACTTTC,CSARSDGSGANVLTF
TRBV9,TRBJ2-3,NA,NA,TGTGCCAGCAGCCCAGCGGGCTCTCGTACAGATACGCAGTATTTT,CASSPAGSRTDTQYF
TRBV5-6,TRBJ2-5,NA,TRBD2,TGTGCCAGCAGCTTAGTTCGGACTAGCGGGAGTCTCAGCTCCTACAATGAGCAGTACTTC,CASSLVRTSGSLSSYNEQYF
TRBV20-1,TRBJ2-7,few,NA,TGCAGTGCTAGCGGGGAGCGGCCGATCTACGAGCAGTACTTC,CSASGERPIYEQYF
TRBV6-5,TRBJ2-5,NA,NA,TGTGCCAGCAGTCCACCCCTTAGGCGTAGTGAGCAGTACTTC,CASSPPLRRSEQYF
TRBV4-2,TRBJ2-3,many,TRBD2,TGTGCCAGCAGCCAGGGGACTAGCGGGGGTAGCACAGATACGCAGTATTTT,CASSQGTSGGSTDTQYF
TRBV5-1,TRBJ2-1,few,TRBD2,TGCGCCAGCAGCTTGACTAGCGGGACTGGCAATGAGCAGTTCTTC,CASSLTSGTGNEQFF
TRBV12-3/TRBV12-4,TRBJ2-7,NA,TRBD2,TGTGCCAGCAGTTTAAGGGCGGGAGCGGGCTACGAGCAGTACTTC,CASSLRAGAGYEQYF
TRBV20-1,TRBJ2-5,few,NA,TGCAGTGCTAGAAGGCGGTTTCAAGAGACCCAGTACTTC,CSARRRFQETQYF
TRBV2,TRBJ2-7,few,TRBD2,TGTGCCAGCAGGATGCCGGGACTAGCTTACGAGCAGTACTTC,CASRMPGLAYEQYF
TRBV30,TRBJ2-5,few,NA,TGTGCCTGGAGTGTATCCGAGACCCAGTACTTC,CAWSVSETQYF
TRBV2,TRBJ2-5,NA,NA,TGTGCCAGCAGAAGCAACAGGGGAGGGGAGACCCAGTACTTC,CASRSNRGGETQYF
TRBV30,TRBJ1-2,few,NA,TGTGCCTGGACAGGGATGTATGGCTACACCTTC,CAWTGMYGYTF
TRBV5-1,TRBJ2-2,NA,TRBD2,TGCGCCAGCAGCCCTCAGGCCGGGACTAGCGCGAACACCGGGGAGCTGTTTTTT,CASSPQAGTSANTGELFF
TRBV5-1,TRBJ2-3,NA,TRBD2,TGCGCCAGCAGCCCCGGGACTAGCGTCCCTATCCCGCAGTATTTT,CASSPGTSVPIPQYF
TRBV10-3,TRBJ1-1,NA,NA,TGTGCCATCAGGGACACAGGGTTGAACACTGAAGCTTTCTTT,CAIRDTGLNTEAFF
TRBV25-1,TRBJ1-1,NA,TRBD1,TGTGCCAGCAGTGACGTGGGACAGGGGATGAGTGAAGCTTTCTTT,CASSDVGQGMSEAFF
TRBV15,TRBJ2-1,NA,TRBD2,TGTGCCACCAGCAGAGGGTCCCCGGGACTAGCGTTACACAATGAGCAGTTCTTC,CATSRGSPGLALHNEQFF
TRBV12-3/TRBV12-4,TRBJ2-1,many,NA,TGTGCCAGCACTACCGAGAGTGAGCAGTTCTTC,CASTTESEQFF
TRBV24-1,TRBJ2-1,few,NA,TGTGCCACCAGTGAAGGTAGCGGAAAGCAGTTCTTC,CATSEGSGKQFF